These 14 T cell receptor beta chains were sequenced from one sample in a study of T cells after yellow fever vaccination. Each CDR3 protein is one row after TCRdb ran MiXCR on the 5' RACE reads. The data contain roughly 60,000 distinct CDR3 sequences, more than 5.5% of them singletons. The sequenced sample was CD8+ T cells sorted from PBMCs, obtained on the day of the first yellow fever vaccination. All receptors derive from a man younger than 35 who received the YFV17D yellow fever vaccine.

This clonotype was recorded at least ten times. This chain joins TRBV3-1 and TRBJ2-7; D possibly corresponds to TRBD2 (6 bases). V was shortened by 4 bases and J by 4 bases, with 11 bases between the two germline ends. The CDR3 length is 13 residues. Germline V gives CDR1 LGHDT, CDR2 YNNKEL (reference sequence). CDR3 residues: CASSLGGRYEQYF. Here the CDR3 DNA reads TGTGCCAGCAGCCTTGGGGGGAGGTACGAGCAGTACTTC.

CDR3 sequence: CASSYSPLRPYEQYF. For the CDR3, the DNA is TGTGCCAGCAGTTACTCGCCTCTACGACCCTACGAGCAGTACTTC. The chain links TRBV6-5 to TRBJ2-7, with D unresolved. Germline-derived CDR1 and CDR2 are MNHEY and SVGAGI. The CDR3 length is 15 residues. The V end was cut by 0 bases, the J end by 2 bases, with 11 bases between.

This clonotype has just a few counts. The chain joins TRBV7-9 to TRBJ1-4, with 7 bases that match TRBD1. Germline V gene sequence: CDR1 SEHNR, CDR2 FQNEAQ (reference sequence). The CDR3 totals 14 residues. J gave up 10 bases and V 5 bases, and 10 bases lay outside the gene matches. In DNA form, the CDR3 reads TGTGCCAGCAGCGGGCGGACAGGCGTCGGAAAACTGTTTTTT. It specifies CASSGRTGVGKLFF.

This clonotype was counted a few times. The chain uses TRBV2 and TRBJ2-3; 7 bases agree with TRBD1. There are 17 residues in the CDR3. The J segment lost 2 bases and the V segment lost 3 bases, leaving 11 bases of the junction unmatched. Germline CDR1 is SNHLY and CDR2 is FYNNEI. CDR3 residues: CASSESLTGLHTDTQYF. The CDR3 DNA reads TGTGCCAGCAGTGAGAGTTTGACAGGGTTGCACACAGATACGCAGTATTTT. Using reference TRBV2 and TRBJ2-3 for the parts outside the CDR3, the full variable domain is EPEVTQTPSHQVTQMGQEVILRCVPISNHLYFYWYRQILGQKVEFLVSFYNNEISEKSEIFDDQFSVERPDGSNFTLKIRSTKLEDSAMYFCASSESLTGLHTDTQYFGPGTRLTVL.

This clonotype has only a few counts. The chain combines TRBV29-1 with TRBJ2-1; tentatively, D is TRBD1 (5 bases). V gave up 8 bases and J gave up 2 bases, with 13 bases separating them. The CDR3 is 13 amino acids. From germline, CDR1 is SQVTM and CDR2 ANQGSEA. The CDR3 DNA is TGCAGCTTTTACAGGCCAGCCTACAATGAGCAGTTCTTC. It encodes CSFYRPAYNEQFF.

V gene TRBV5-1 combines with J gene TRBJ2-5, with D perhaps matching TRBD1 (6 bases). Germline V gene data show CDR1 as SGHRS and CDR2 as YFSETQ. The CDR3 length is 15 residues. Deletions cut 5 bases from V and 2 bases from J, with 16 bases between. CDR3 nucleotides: TGCGCCAGCAGTTCCGGTTGGACAGCTCAAGAGACCCAGTACTTC. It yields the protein CASSSGWTAQETQYF. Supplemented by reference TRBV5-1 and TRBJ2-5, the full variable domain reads KAGVTQTPRYLIKTRGQQVTLSCSPISGHRSVSWYQQTPGQGLQFLFEYFSETQRNKGNFPGRFSGRQFSNSRSEMNVSTLELGDSALYLCASSSGWTAQETQYFGPGTRLLVL.

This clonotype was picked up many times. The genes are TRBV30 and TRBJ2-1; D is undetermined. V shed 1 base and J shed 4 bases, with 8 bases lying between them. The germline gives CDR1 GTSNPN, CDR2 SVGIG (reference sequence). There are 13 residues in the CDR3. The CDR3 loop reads CAWSEGRYNEQFF. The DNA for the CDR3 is TGTGCCTGGAGTGAGGGCAGGTACAATGAGCAGTTCTTC. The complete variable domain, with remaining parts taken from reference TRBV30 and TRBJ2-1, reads SQTIHQWPATLVQPVGSPLSLECTVEGTSNPNLYWYRQAAGRGLQLLFYSVGIGQISSEVPQNLSASRPQDRQFILSSKKLLLSDSGFYLCAWSEGRYNEQFFGPGTRLTVL.

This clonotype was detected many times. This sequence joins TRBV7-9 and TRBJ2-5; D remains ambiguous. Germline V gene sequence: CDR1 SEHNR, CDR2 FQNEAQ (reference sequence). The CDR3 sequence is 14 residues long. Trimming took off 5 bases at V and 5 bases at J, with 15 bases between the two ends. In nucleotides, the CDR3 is TGTGCCAGCAGCCACTACAACGTCGGGGAGACCCAGTACTTC. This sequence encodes CASSHYNVGETQYF.

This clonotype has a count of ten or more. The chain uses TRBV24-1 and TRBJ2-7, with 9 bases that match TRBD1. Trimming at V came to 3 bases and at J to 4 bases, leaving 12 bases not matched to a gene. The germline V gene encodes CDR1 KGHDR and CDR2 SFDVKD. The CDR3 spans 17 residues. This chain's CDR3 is CATSDLTEQGARYEQYF. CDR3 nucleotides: TGTGCCACCAGTGATCTGACTGAACAGGGGGCTAGGTACGAGCAGTACTTC.

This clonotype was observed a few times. CDR3 DNA: TGTGCCAGCAGCTTGGATCGGGACACCGTCAACGAGCAGTACGTC. It specifies CASSLDRDTVNEQYV. V is TRBV5-6 and J is TRBJ2-7; D is possibly TRBD1 (6 bases). Trimming cost V 0 bases and J 5 bases, with 15 bases left between them. The CDR3 extends over 15 amino acids. Germline CDR1 SGHDT, CDR2 YYEEEE.

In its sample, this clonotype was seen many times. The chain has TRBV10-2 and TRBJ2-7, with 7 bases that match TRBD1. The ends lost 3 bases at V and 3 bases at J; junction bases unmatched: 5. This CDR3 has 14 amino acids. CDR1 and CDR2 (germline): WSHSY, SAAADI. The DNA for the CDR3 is TGCGCCAGCAGTGAAGACAGGGTGGTCTACGAGCAGTACTTC. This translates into CASSEDRVVYEQYF.

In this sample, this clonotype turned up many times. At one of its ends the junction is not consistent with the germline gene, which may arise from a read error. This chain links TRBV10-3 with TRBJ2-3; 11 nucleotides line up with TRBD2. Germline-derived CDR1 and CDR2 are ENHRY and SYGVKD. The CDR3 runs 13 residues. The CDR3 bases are TGTGACATCTTAGCGGGGGGGACAGATACGCAGTATTTT. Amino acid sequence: CDILAGGTDTQYF.

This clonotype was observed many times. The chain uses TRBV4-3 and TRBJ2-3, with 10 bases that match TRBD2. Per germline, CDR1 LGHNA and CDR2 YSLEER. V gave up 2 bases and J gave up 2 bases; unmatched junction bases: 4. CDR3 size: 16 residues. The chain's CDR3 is CASSQILAGVTDTQYF. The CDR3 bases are TGCGCCAGCAGCCAAATCCTAGCGGGGGTCACAGATACGCAGTATTTT.

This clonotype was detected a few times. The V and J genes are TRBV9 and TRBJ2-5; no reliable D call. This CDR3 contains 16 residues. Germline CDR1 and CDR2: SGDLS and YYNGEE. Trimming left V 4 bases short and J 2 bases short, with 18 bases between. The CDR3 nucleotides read TGTGCCAGCAGCTTACTCTCCCCGGAGCCACAAGAGACCCAGTACTTC. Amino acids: CASSLLSPEPQETQYF.